The 7 T cell receptor beta chains below were found in one sample sequenced in a study of blood T cell repertoires in COVID-19. Repertoires were generated with immunoSEQ multiplex PCR, while TCRdb's copy carries only in-frame clones and drops some. In the table there are about 110,000 clones, about 79% of which are singletons. Sequenced sample: peripheral blood. The receptors come from a woman aged 80 or older with active or convalescent COVID-19.

The chain combines TRBV28 with TRBJ1-4; TRBD1 matches 7 bases. The CDR3 totals 15 residues. The J segment lost 7 bases and the V segment lost 6 bases, leaving 11 bases of the junction unmatched. The germline V gene has CDR1 MDHEN and CDR2 SYDVKM. The CDR3 bases are TGTGCCAGCAGCCTCAAGACAGGGAGAGGTGAAAAACTGTTTTTT. Translated: CASSLKTGRGEKLFF.

CDR3 sequence: CASSYPESVTEAFF. CDR3 in DNA: TGTGCCAGCAGTTATCCCGAGTCCGTCACTGAAGCTTTCTTT. V usage is TRBV6-6 and J usage is TRBJ1-1, with D uncertain. Germline CDR1 and CDR2: MNHNY and SVGAGI (reference sequence). The CDR3 is made up of 14 amino acids. The V end was cut by 3 bases, the J end by 4 bases, with 12 bases between.

This chain connects TRBV18 to TRBJ1-2; TRBD1 matches at 10 bases. This CDR3 region has 13 residues. Germline V gene sequence: CDR1 KGHSH, CDR2 LQKENI. Trimming cost V 5 bases and J 6 bases; bases outside gene matches: 3. The CDR3, as DNA: TGTGCCAGCTCAGAGGGACAGGGGAATGGCTACACCTTC. Translated: CASSEGQGNGYTF.

This clone was counted a few times. The rearrangement links TRBV6-1 to TRBJ2-3; D possibly corresponds to TRBD1 (7 bases). The germline V and J ends were trimmed by 2 bases and 0 bases, with 12 bases remaining between them. This CDR3 spans 16 amino acids. Per germline, CDR1 MNHNS and CDR2 SASEGT. CDR3 region: CASSETSGGSTDTQYF. The DNA for the CDR3 is TGTGCCAGCAGTGAAACCTCAGGGGGGAGCACAGATACGCAGTATTTT.

Points on this clone: One junction end disagrees with the germline gene, perhaps due to a read error. The chain combines TRBV4-2 with TRBJ2-7; 7 positions match TRBD1. CDR1 and CDR2 (germline): LGHNA, YNFKEQ. The CDR3 length is 14 residues. The CDR3 sequence: CASSKDQGAYEQYF. CDR3 coding DNA: TGTGCCAGCAGCAAAGATCAGGGGGCCTACGAGCAGTACTTC.

The J gene is TRBJ1-1, the V gene TRBV28; TRBD1 aligns across 7 bases. The CDR3 has 16 residues. Germline lookup yields CDR1 MDHEN and CDR2 SYDVKM. J was trimmed by 1 base and V by 5 bases; bases with no gene match: 10. The DNA of the CDR3 is TGTGCCAGCAGTCTAGGGACAGCTACAGGGAACACTGAAGCTTTCTTT. Its translation is CASSLGTATGNTEAFF.

The chain uses TRBV10-1 and TRBJ2-1; TRBD2 aligns across 12 bases. Germline loops: CDR1 WNHNN, CDR2 SYGVQD (reference sequence). The CDR3 loop spans 15 amino acids. The trim removed 6 bases at V and 8 bases at J, leaving 8 bases unmatched. CDR3 amino acids: CASSPRLAGVDEQFF. In DNA form, the CDR3 reads TGCGCCAGCAGCCCTCGACTAGCGGGAGTGGATGAGCAGTTCTTC.